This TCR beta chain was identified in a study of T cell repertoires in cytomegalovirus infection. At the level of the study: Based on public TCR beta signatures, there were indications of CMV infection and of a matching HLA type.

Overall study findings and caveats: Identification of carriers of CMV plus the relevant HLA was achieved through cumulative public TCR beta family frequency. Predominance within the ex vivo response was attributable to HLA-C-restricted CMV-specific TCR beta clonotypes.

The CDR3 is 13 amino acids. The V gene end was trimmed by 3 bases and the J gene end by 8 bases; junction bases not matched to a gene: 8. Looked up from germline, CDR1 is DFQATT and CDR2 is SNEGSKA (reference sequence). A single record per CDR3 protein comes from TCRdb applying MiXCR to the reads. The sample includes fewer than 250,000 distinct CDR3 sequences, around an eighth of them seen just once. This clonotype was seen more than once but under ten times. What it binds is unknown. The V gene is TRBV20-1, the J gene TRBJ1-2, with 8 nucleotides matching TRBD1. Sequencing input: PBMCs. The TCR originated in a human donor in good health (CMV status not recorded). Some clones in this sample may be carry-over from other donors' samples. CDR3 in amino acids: CSASMGQDVGYTF. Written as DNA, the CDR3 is TGCAGTGCTAGTATGGGACAGGATGTAGGCTACACCTTC.